Shown below are 21 T cell receptor beta chains from a single sample sequenced in a study of Tregs in tolerant kidney transplant recipients. Using immunoSEQ multiplex PCR, the repertoire was profiled, and TCRdb retains in-frame clones only, with some absent. The sample table sets out more than 30,000 clones. The specimen was CD8+ T cells from blood, collected before the transplant. These receptor sequences come from a human donor who received a combined kidney and bone marrow transplant.

To note about this clone: Read coverage stops 3 residues before the CDR3 terminus; the germline J gene supplies the remainder. The chain employs TRBV30 and TRBJ1-5; TRBD1 might be the D (6 bases). Germline assignment: CDR1 GTSNPN and CDR2 SVGIG (reference sequence). This CDR3 is built from 14 residues. V gave up 0 bases and J gave up 4 bases, with 10 bases separating them. The CDR3 protein is CAWSVVGANQPQHF. Incomplete CDR3 DNA: TGTGCCTGGAGTGTAGTGGGGGCTAATCAGCCC.

Concerning this clone: The CDR3 end falls 3 residues outside the read, so it is completed with the germline J gene. The chain recombines TRBV2 with TRBJ2-1; no clear D. V lost 7 bases to trimming and J lost 6 bases, with 16 bases between them. The CDR3 consists of 14 residues. Germline V gene data show CDR1 as SNHLY and CDR2 as FYNNEI. The CDR3 DNA, read in part, is TGTGCCAGCACCGACGTTCTAGTTCCCAATGAG. Residues: CASTDVLVPNE. The whole CDR3 sequence is CASTDVLVPNEQFF. The whole variable domain, remainder taken from reference TRBV2 and TRBJ2-1, is EPEVTQTPSHQVTQMGQEVILRCVPISNHLYFYWYRQILGQKVEFLVSFYNNEISEKSEIFDDQFSVERPDGSNFTLKIRSTKLEDSAMYFCASTDVLVPNEQFFGPGTRLTVL.

In the case of this clone: The read falls 3 residues short of the CDR3 end, and the missing part is taken from the germline J gene. The chain employs TRBV20-1 and TRBJ2-3, with 8 bases identical to TRBD2. The CDR3 covers 15 residues. Germline CDR1 reads DFQATT; CDR2 reads SNEGSKA (reference sequence). Trimming at V came to 0 bases and at J to 4 bases, leaving 6 bases not matched to a gene. Incomplete CDR3 DNA: TGCAGTGCTAGAGATAGCGGGACGGTTTCAGATACG. This codes for CSARDSGTVSDT. From start to end, the CDR3 is CSARDSGTVSDTQYF.

For this clone: The read is 3 residues too short to cover the CDR3 end, so that end is filled in from the germline J gene. The rearrangement uses TRBV19 and TRBJ1-2; D is possibly TRBD1 (5 bases). V lost 8 bases and J lost 0, with 10 bases in between. This CDR3 comprises 13 residues. Looked up from germline, CDR1 is LNHDA and CDR2 is SQIVND (reference sequence). The CDR3 here is CASRAGPNYGYTF. CDR3 DNA (partial): TGTGCCAGTCGGGCAGGGCCTAACTATGGC.

In regard to this clone: The CDR3 end lies 3 residues beyond the end of the read and is filled in from the germline J gene. The chain joins TRBV6-1 to TRBJ1-6; 7 bases fit TRBD1. Germline CDR1 MNHNS, CDR2 SASEGT. This CDR3 has 17 amino acids. Germline trimming cut 0 bases from V and 6 bases from J; bases unmatched to any gene: 8. CDR3: CASSEARLTGSNSPLHF. The sequenced part of the CDR3 DNA is TGTGCCAGCAGTGAAGCGCGTTTGACAGGGAGTAATTCACCC.

On this clone itself: The read stops 3 residues short of the end of the CDR3; the missing end is completed from the germline J gene. The chain employs TRBV20-1 and TRBJ2-1, with 10 bases that match TRBD2. This CDR3 comprises 16 residues. Trimming cost V 6 bases and J 5 bases; bases outside gene matches: 13. Germline V gives CDR1 DFQATT, CDR2 SNEGSKA (reference sequence). CDR3 loop: CSAPVGSGGINNEQFF. The part of the CDR3 DNA that was read is TGCAGTGCCCCGGTGGGTAGCGGGGGGATCAACAATGAG.

With regard to this clone: The read ends 3 residues shy of where the CDR3 ends; the end is completed using the germline J gene. This chain links TRBV7-9 with TRBJ1-3, with D possibly matching TRBD1 (5 bases). Trimming took off 6 bases at V and 0 bases at J, with 9 bases between the two ends. The CDR3 has 14 amino acids. Germline V gene sequence: CDR1 SEHNR, CDR2 FQNEAQ (reference sequence). The CDR3 sequence is CASSRQYSGNTIYF. The CDR3 bases that were read are TGTGCCAGCAGTCGACAGTACTCTGGAAACACC. Full variable domain (missing parts from reference TRBV7-9 and TRBJ1-3): DTGVSQNPRHKITKRGQNVTFRCDPISEHNRLYWYRQTLGQGPEFLTYFQNEAQLEKSRLLSDRFSAERPKGSFSTLEIQRTEQGDSAMYLCASSRQYSGNTIYFGEGSWLTVV.

As regards this clone: The read gets to within 3 residues of the CDR3 end, and the germline J gene fills in the rest. This chain links TRBV19 with TRBJ1-4; no clear D gene. Trimming removed 4 bases from V and 8 bases from J, with 8 bases in between. Germline V CDR1 and CDR2: LNHDA, SQIVND (reference sequence). CDR3 size: 12 residues. CDR3 DNA (partial): TGTGCCAGTAGTACCGGTTGGGAAAAA. It codes for CASSTGWEK. The whole CDR3 sequence reads CASSTGWEKLFF.

The DNA read from the CDR3 is TGCGCCAGCAGCTACTCCGGGACTAGCGGGGGGACAAACAATGAG. Translating gives CASSYSGTSGGTNNE. The full-length CDR3 reads as CASSYSGTSGGTNNEQFF. This chain uses TRBV5-1 with TRBJ2-1, with TRBD2 identical over 15 bases. The read halts 3 residues ahead of the CDR3 end, with the missing end drawn from the germline J gene. V lost 3 bases, J lost 5 bases, and 9 bases stayed unmatched. This CDR3 contains 18 residues. Looked up from germline, CDR1 is SGHRS and CDR2 is YFSETQ.

Remarks on this clone: The read finishes 3 residues shy of the CDR3 end, and the germline J gene is used to complete it. The genes are TRBV6-2 or TRBV6-3 and TRBJ2-1, with D hard to call. The CDR3 totals 15 residues. Germline assignment: CDR1 MNHEY and CDR2 SVGEGT. Trimming shortened V by 7 bases and J by 5 bases, and 18 bases separated the two germline ends. The sequenced CDR3 bases are TGTGCCAGCACCAACCTCGGGTTAATGAACAATGAG. Translating gives CASTNLGLMNNE. The whole CDR3 is CASTNLGLMNNEQFF.

A remark on this clone: The CDR3 end lies 3 residues beyond the end of the read and is filled in from the germline J gene. J is TRBJ1-5 and V is TRBV5-1; maybe TRBD1 (5 bases). The CDR3 length is 17 residues. CDR1 and CDR2 from the germline V gene are SGHRS and YFSETQ. V was cut by 2 bases and J by 0 bases, with 15 bases left in between. CDR3 bases read: TGCGCCAGCAGCTTCCGCCAGGGAGTCCCTAGCAATCAGCCC. Encoded protein: CASSFRQGVPSNQP. The CDR3, in full, reads CASSFRQGVPSNQPQHF.

Points on this clone: Read data end 3 residues before the CDR3 end; the end is taken from the germline J gene. The chain combines TRBV7-2 with TRBJ2-1, with D possibly matching TRBD2 (6 bases). The CDR3 length is 14 residues. Looked up from germline, CDR1 is SGHTA and CDR2 is FQGNSA. V was clipped by 2 bases and J by 7 bases, with 12 bases between them. CDR3 DNA (partial): TGTGCCAGCAGCTTATGGGGGGATCAGAATGAG. Encoded protein: CASSLWGDQNE. The CDR3 reads in full as CASSLWGDQNEQFF.

Of note for this clone: The CDR3 extends 3 residues past the end of the read, so its final part is completed from the germline J gene. The chain uses TRBV28 and TRBJ1-2, with a possible D match to TRBD1 (5 bases). In germline, CDR1 is MDHEN, CDR2 SYDVKM. CDR3 length: 14 residues. V was pared by 3 bases and J by 4 bases, with 12 bases between. CDR3 residues: CASSFISQGYGYTF. The sequenced part of the CDR3 DNA is TGTGCCAGCAGTTTTATTAGCCAGGGCTATGGC.

As for this clone: The read terminates 3 residues ahead of where the CDR3 ends, so the germline J gene completes it. V is TRBV7-8 and J is TRBJ2-3; 9 bases are a match to TRBD2. J lost 2 bases, V lost 2 bases, and 5 bases had no gene match. This CDR3 is 16 amino acids long. Germline CDR1 SGHVS, CDR2 FQNEAQ. The DNA read from the CDR3 is TGTGCCAGCAGCTTAATCCTAGCGGGACACACAGATACG. It encodes CASSLILAGHTDT. The complete CDR3 reads CASSLILAGHTDTQYF. The full variable domain, with the rest looked up from reference TRBV7-8 and TRBJ2-3, is GAGVSQSPRYKVAKRGQDVALRCDPISGHVSLFWYQQALGQGPEFLTYFQNEAQLDKSGLPSDRFFAERPEGSVSTLKIQRTQQEDSAVYLCASSLILAGHTDTQYFGPGTRLTVL.

Notes on this clone: The CDR3 end lies 3 residues beyond the end of the read and is filled in from the germline J gene. This chain uses TRBV7-1 with TRBJ2-1; TRBD1 agrees at 12 bases. TRBV7-1 is marked as an open reading frame, function uncertain. The CDR3 totals 20 residues. J gave up 9 bases and V 3 bases, and 21 bases lay outside the gene matches. The CDR3 DNA, read in part, is TGTGCCAGCAGCTCCCCCGGGACAGGGGGCAAGCGGGAGGGCCGGGGTGAG. It yields the protein CASSSPGTGGKREGRGE. The full CDR3 protein is CASSSPGTGGKREGRGEQFF.

By frequency, this clone registers medium-sized (0.01 to 0.1%). The CDR3 end falls 3 residues outside the read, so it is completed with the germline J gene. The V call is TRBV30, the J call TRBJ1-2, with D hard to call. Trimming took 0 bases from V and 2 from J, leaving 10 bases between them. Germline V gene sequence: CDR1 GTSNPN, CDR2 SVGIG (reference sequence). The CDR3 extends over 14 amino acids. The CDR3 DNA, read in part, is TGTGCCTGGAGTGTAAAGGTCAAAAACTATGGC. Its protein is CAWSVKVKNYG. The full CDR3 is CAWSVKVKNYGYTF. Full variable domain (outside the CDR3, taken from reference TRBV30 and TRBJ1-2): SQTIHQWPATLVQPVGSPLSLECTVEGTSNPNLYWYRQAAGRGLQLLFYSVGIGQISSEVPQNLSASRPQDRQFILSSKKLLLSDSGFYLCAWSVKVKNYGYTFGSGTRLTVV.

The part of the CDR3 DNA that was read is TGTGCCAGTCAAACGACAGGGGCCTACAATGAG. This codes for CASQTTGAYNE. Given in full, the CDR3 is CASQTTGAYNEQFF. The chain recombines TRBV19 with TRBJ2-1; the match to TRBD1 covers 8 bases. Read coverage stops 3 residues before the CDR3 terminus; the germline J gene supplies the remainder. The CDR3 sequence is 14 residues long. J gave up 2 bases and V 8 bases, and 5 bases lay outside the gene matches. Looked up from germline, CDR1 is LNHDA and CDR2 is SQIVND (reference sequence).

As regards this clone: The read comes to an end 3 residues before the CDR3 does, leaving the germline J gene to fill in the end. The chain employs TRBV30 and TRBJ1-2; 7 bases line up with TRBD1. Germline V gene sequence: CDR1 GTSNPN, CDR2 SVGIG (reference sequence). The CDR3 extends over 14 amino acids. The DNA read from the CDR3 is TGTGCCTGGGAACTTGCCCCACAGGGGAGCGGC. Translated: CAWELAPQGSG. The complete CDR3 reads CAWELAPQGSGYTF.

For this clone: The read stops 3 residues short of the end of the CDR3; the missing end is completed from the germline J gene. V and J are TRBV18 and TRBJ1-1; TRBD1 matches at 7 bases. The germline gives CDR1 KGHSH, CDR2 LQKENI. Trimming removed 0 bases from V and 5 bases from J; junction bases left unmatched: 6. This CDR3 region has 15 residues. The CDR3 bases that were read are TGTGCCAGCTCACCACCGGTGAGGGGGCAAACTGAA. Its translation: CASSPPVRGQTE. The full CDR3 protein is CASSPPVRGQTEAFF.

As concerns this clone: The missing CDR3 end, 3 residues past where the read stops, is filled in from the germline J gene. The sample has other DNA sequences that encode this CDR3 too. This sequence joins TRBV7-9 and TRBJ2-7; D is undetermined. Trimming took off 0 bases at V and 0 bases at J, with 3 bases between the two ends. Germline V gives CDR1 SEHNR, CDR2 FQNEAQ (reference sequence). This CDR3 has 13 amino acids. CDR3 protein: CASSLAYSYEQYF. Incomplete CDR3 DNA: TGTGCCAGCAGCTTAGCTTACTCCTACGAG. The full variable domain, with the rest looked up from reference TRBV7-9 and TRBJ2-7, is DTGVSQNPRHKITKRGQNVTFRCDPISEHNRLYWYRQTLGQGPEFLTYFQNEAQLEKSRLLSDRFSAERPKGSFSTLEIQRTEQGDSAMYLCASSLAYSYEQYFGPGTRLTVT.

Regarding this clone: The read stops 3 residues short of the end of the CDR3; the missing end is completed from the germline J gene. The chain employs TRBV19 and TRBJ1-1, with 12 bases identical to TRBD1. This CDR3 is built from 16 residues. The germline gives CDR1 LNHDA, CDR2 SQIVND (reference sequence). V shed 4 bases, J shed 1 base, and the junction held 4 bases outside the gene matches. CDR3 bases read: TGTGCCAGTAGTAGGGGACAGGGGGCGCCGAACACTGAA. Its protein product is CASSRGQGAPNTE. From start to end, the CDR3 is CASSRGQGAPNTEAFF.